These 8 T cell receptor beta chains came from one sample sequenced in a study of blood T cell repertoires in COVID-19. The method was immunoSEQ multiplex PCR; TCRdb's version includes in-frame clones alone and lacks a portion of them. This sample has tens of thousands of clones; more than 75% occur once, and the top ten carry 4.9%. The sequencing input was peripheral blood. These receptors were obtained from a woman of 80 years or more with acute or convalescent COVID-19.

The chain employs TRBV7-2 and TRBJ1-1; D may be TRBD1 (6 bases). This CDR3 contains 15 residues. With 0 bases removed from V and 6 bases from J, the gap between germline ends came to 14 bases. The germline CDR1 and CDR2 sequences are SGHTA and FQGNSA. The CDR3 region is CASSLAQGIVSEAFF. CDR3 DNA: TGTGCCAGCAGCTTAGCACAGGGTATTGTCTCTGAAGCTTTCTTT.

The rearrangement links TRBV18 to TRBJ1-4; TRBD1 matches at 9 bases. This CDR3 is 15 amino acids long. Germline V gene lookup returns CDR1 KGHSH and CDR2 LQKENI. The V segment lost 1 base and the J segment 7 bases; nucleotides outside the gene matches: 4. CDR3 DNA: TGTGCCAGCTCACCACAGGGACAGGGTACTGAAAAACTGTTTTTT. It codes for CASSPQGQGTEKLFF.

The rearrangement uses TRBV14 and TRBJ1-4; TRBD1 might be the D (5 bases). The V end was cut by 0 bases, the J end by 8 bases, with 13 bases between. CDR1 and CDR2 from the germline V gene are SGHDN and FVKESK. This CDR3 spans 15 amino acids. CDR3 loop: CASSQEAGRGEKLFF. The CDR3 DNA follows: TGTGCCAGCAGCCAAGAAGCCGGAAGGGGAGAAAAACTGTTTTTT.

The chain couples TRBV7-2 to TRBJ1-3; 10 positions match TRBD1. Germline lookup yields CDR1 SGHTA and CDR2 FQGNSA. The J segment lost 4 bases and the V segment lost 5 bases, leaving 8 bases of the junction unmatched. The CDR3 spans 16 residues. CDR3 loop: CASSRGDRGGGNTIYF. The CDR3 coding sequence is TGTGCCAGCAGCAGGGGGGACAGGGGCGGCGGAAACACCATATATTTT.

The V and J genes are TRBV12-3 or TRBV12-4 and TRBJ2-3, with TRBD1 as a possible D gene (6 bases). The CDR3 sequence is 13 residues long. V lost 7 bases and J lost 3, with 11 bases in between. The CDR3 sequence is CASNSDRTDTQYF. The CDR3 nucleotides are TGTGCCAGCAATTCTGACAGGACAGATACGCAGTATTTT.

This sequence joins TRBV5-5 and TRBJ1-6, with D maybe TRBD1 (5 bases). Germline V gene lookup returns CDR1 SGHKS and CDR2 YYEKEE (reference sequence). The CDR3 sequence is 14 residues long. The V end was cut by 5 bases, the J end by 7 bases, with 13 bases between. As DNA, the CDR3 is TGTGCCAGCAGGCAGCAGGGCGGAAATTCACCCCTCCACTTT. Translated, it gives CASRQQGGNSPLHF. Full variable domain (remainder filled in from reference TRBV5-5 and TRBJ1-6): DAGVTQSPTHLIKTRGQQVTLRCSPISGHKSVSWYQQVLGQGPQFIFQYYEKEERGRGNFPDRFSARQFPNYSSELNVNALLLGDSALYLCASRQQGGNSPLHFGNGTRLTVT.

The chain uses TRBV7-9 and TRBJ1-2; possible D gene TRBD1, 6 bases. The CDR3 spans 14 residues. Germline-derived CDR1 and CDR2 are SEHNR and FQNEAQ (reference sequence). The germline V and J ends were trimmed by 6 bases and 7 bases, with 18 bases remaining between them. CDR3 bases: TGTGCCAGCAGGCGAGACTGGACAGAGGGTGGCTACACCTTC. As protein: CASRRDWTEGGYTF.

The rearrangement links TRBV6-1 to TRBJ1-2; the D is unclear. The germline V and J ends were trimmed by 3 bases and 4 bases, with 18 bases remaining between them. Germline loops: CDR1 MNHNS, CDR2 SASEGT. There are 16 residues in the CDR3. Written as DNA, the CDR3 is TGTGCCAGCAGTGATGAAGGGAGAGGGAAGCTCTATGGCTACACCTTC. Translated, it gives CASSDEGRGKLYGYTF.